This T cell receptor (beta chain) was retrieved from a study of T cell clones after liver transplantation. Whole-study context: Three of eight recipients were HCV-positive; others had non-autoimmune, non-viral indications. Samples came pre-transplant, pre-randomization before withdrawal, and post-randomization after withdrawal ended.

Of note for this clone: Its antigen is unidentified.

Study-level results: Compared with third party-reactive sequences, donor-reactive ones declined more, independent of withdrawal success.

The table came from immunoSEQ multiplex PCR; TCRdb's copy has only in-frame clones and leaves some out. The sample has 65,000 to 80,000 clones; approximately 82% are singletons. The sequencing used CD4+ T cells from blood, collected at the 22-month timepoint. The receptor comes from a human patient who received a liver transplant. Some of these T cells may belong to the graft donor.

CDR3 nucleotide sequence: TGTGCCAGCAGCTTAGAACGGGGGCCCTCCTACGAGCAGTACTTC. Translation: CASSLERGPSYEQYF. The chain is built from TRBV11-2 and TRBJ2-7, with D perhaps assigned TRBD1 or TRBD2 (6 bases each). This CDR3 comprises 15 residues. Germline assignment: CDR1 SGHAT and CDR2 FQNNGV. Trimming left V 0 bases short and J 0 bases short, with 9 bases between. Based on the CDR3 plus reference TRBV11-2 and TRBJ2-7, the full variable domain is EAGVAQSPRYKIIEKRQSVAFWCNPISGHATLYWYQQILGQGPKLLIQFQNNGVVDDSQLPKDRFSAERLKGVDSTLKIQPAKLEDSAVYLCASSLERGPSYEQYFGPGTRLTVT.